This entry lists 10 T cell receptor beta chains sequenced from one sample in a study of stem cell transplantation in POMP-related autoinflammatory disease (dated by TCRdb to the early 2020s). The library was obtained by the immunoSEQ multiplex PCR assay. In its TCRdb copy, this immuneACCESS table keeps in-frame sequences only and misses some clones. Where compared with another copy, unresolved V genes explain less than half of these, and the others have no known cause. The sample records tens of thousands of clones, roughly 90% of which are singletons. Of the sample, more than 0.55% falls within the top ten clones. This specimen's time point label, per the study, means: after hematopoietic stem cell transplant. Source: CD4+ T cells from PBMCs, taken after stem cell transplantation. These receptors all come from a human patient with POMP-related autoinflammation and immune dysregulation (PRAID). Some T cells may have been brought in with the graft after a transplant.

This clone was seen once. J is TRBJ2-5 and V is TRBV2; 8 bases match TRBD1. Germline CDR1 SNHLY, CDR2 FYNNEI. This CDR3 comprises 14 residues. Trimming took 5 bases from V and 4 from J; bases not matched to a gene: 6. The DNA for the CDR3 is TGTGCCAGCAGTTACGGACAGGGTCGAGAGACCCAGTACTTC. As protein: CASSYGQGRETQYF.

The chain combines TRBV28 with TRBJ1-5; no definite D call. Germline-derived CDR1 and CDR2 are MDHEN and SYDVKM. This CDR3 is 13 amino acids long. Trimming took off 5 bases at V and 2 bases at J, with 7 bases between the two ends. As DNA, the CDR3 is TGTGCCAGCAGTGGCGGGGGCAATCAGCCCCAGCATTTT. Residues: CASSGGGNQPQHF. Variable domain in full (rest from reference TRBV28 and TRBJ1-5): DVKVTQSSRYLVKRTGEKVFLECVQDMDHENMFWYRQDPGLGLRLIYFSYDVKMKEKGDIPEGYSVSREKKERFSLILESASTNQTSMYLCASSGGGNQPQHFGDGTRLSIL.

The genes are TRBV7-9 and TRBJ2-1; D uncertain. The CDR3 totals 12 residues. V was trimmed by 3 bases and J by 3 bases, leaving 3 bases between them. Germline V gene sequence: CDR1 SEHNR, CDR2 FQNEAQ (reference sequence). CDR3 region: CASSLYYNEQFF. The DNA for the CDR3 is TGTGCCAGCAGCTTGTACTACAATGAGCAGTTCTTC.

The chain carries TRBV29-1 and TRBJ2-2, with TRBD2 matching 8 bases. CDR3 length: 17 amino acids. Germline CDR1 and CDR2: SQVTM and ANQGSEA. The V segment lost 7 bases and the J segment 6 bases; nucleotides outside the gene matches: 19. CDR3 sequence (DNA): TGCAGCGCGGAAATTGGAGGGACTAGAGACGGTTCCGGGGAGCTGTTTTTT. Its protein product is CSAEIGGTRDGSGELFF.

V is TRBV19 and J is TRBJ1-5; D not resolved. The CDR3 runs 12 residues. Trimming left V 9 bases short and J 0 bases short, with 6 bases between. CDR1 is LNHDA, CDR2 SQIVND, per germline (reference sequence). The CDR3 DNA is TGTGCCAGCTCGCCTAGCAATCAGCCCCAGCATTTT. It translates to CASSPSNQPQHF.

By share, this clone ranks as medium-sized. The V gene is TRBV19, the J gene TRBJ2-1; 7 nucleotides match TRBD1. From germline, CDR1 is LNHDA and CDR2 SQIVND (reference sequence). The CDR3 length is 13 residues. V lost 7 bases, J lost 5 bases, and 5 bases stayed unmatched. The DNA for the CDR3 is TGTGCCAGTATGGGGACAGCGAACAATGAGCAGTTCTTC. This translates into CASMGTANNEQFF.

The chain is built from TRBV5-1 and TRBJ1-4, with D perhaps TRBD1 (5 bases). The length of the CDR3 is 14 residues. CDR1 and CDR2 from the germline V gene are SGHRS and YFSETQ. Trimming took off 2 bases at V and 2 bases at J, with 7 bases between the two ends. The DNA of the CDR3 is TGCGCCAGCAGCTTTGGGGGGACTAATGAAAAACTGTTTTTT. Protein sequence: CASSFGGTNEKLFF.

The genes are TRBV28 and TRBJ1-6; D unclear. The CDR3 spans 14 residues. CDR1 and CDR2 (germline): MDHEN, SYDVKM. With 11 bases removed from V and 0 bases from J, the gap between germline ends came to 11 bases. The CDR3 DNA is TGTGCCTCAGTACTGAGCTCCTATAATTCACCCCTCCACTTT. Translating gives CASVLSSYNSPLHF.

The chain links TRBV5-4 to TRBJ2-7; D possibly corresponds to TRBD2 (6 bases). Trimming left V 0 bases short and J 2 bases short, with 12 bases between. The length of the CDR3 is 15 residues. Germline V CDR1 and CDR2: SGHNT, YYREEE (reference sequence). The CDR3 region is CASSLGGDPPYEQYF. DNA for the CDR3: TGTGCCAGCAGCTTGGGGGGGGACCCCCCCTACGAGCAGTACTTC. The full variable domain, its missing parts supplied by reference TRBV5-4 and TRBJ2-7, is ETGVTQSPTHLIKTRGQQVTLRCSSQSGHNTVSWYQQALGQGPQFIFQYYREEENGRGNFPPRFSGLQFPNYSSELNVNALELDDSALYLCASSLGGDPPYEQYFGPGTRLTVT.

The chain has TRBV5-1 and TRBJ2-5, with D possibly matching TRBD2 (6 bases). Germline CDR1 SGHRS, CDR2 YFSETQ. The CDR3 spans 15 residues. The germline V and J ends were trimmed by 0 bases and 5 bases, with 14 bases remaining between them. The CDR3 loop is CASSLAGTPRETQYF. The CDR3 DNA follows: TGCGCCAGCAGCTTGGCTGGGACTCCCCGGGAGACCCAGTACTTC.